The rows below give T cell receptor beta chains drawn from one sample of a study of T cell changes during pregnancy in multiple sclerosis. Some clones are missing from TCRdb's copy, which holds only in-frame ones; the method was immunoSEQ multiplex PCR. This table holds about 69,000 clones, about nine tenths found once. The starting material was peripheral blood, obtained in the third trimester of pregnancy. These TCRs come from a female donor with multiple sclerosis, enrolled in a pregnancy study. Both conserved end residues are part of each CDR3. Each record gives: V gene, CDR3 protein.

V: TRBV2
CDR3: CASTGTVFNAEAFF

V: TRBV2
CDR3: CASSTGRNGYTF

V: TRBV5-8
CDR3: CASRSLWGPYNSPLHF

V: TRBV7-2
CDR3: CASSPTGPYEQYF

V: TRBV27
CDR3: CASSLGQMYNEQFF

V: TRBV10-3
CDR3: CATGQGVSGYTF

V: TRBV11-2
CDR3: CASRSTRYSTDTQYF

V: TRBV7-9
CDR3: CASSQQQGSSYNSPLHF

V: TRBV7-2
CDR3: CASSISTAGGNTIYF

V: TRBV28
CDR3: CASSLSGTGGSSRNEKLFF

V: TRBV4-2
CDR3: CASSHDRGSYNEQFF

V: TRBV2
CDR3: CASRAVGASFNIQYF

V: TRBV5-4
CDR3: CASISPTGTTEAFF

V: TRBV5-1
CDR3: CASSAGQFSGANVLTF

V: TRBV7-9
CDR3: CASPLEPSGGRARRSQYF

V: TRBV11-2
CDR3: CASSQTSLPSYEQYF

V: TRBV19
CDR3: CATGVTGTEKLFF

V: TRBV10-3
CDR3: CAISESGQGSGANVLTF

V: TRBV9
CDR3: CASSVGRGYGYTF

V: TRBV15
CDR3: CATSRAPPGQGPYNSPLHF

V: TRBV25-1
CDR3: CASSESGYNEQFF

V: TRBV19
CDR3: CASSTRQAGSYNSPLHF

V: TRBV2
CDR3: CASSRQGDGYTF

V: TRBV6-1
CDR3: CASSEAGGRRQAFF

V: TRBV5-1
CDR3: CASSHRGYNYGYTF

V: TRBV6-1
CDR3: CASSGRSLNSPLHF

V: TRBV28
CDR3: CASSFFRQGDEQFF

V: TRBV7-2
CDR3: CASSFRQGAEAFF

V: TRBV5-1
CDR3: CASSLGEAENTIYF

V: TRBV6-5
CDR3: CASTHGGGEQYF

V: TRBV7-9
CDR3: CASSFGDRNTEAFF

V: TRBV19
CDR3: CASSTRLAGYTDTQYF

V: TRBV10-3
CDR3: CASGVGGLNEQYF

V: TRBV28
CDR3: CASSLGRYEQYF

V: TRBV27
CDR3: CASSLSGTALGGYTF

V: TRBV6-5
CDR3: CASSYLQGWNTEAFF

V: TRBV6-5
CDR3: CASSLNGRGYTF

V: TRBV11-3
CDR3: CASSPRQGSGSGELFF

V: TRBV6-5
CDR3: CASSLDREFYGYTF

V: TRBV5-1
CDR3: CASSFTENYGYTF

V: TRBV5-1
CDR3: CASRDRADEQFF

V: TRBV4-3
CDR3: CASSQDFTSADTQYF

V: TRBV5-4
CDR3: CASSSRQYQETQYF

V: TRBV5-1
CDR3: CASSLAGWGPETQYF

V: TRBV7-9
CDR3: CASLRTETGQNYGYTF

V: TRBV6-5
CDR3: CASSWTSSYEQYF

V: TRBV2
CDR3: CASNYPQETQYF

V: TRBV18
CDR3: CASSPPGQGYSNQPQHF

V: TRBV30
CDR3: CAWRFDRVSGELFF

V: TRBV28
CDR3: CASSLVGGRYGYTF